This T cell receptor (beta chain) was documented in a study of beta chain features in type 1 diabetes. The study, taken as a whole, reports: Patients showed naive, central memory and Treg TCRB repertoires that appeared more similar than those of healthy donors.

Expressed TCRB transcripts were sequenced, since all the RNA that had been isolated was reverse transcribed. Profiling relied on immunoSEQ multiplex PCR, and the TCRdb table lists in-frame clones only, not all of them. The table records a few hundred thousand clones, approximately 10% of them present only once. This clone has more than one count but fewer than ten. Its antigen is not identified. Trimming at V came to 4 bases and at J to 6 bases, leaving 7 bases not matched to a gene. The CDR3 consists of 14 residues. From germline, CDR1 is MDHEN and CDR2 SYDVKM. Averaging about 116 mL, one heparinised blood draw was given by each donor.

The chain combines TRBV28 with TRBJ2-7, with 9 bases fitting TRBD2. The sequenced sample consisted of naive CD4+ T cells from blood. The source of this sequence is a young woman in good health. CDR3 sequence reads: CASSSSGIYSEQYF. CDR3 nucleotide sequence: TGTGCCAGCAGTTCTAGCGGGATTTACTCCGAGCAGTACTTC.